The sequence of this T cell receptor (beta chain) was determined in a study of Ad26.COV2.S vaccination and SARS-CoV-2 variants. Overall study: Recipients of Ad26.COV2.S got it intramuscularly, once or twice 56 days apart.

Treatment reported: about 20 received Ad26.COV2.S at low or high dose, single or two shots; roughly five received placebo; per-sample allocation not given. Material that was analyzed had been drawn on day 63 after the first vaccine or placebo injection. An adult donor aged 18-55 years was enrolled in Boston. This clone has only one observation. The antigen remains undetermined. Sequencing was performed with immunoSEQ multiplex PCR; in TCRdb, only in-frame clones are kept and a portion is missing. This sample carries more than 300,000 clones, just over 85% of them seen once, and the ten largest clones take 1.5% to 2%. Study-level findings and limits: Following vaccination, spike-specific CD8+ and CD4+ T cell responses reportedly exhibited substantial breadth.

Germline loops: CDR1 DFQATT, CDR2 SNEGSKA (reference sequence). CDR3 length: 12 amino acids. The V gene lost 3 bases and the J gene lost 4 bases, with 9 bases spanning the gap. The sample consisted of peripheral blood, taken in a trial of Ad26.COV2.S vaccine versus placebo. This receptor was taken from a person aged 18-65 years who received the Ad26.COV2.S COVID-19 vaccine or a placebo. The chain recombines TRBV20-1 with TRBJ1-2; no firm D call. CDR3 in DNA: TGCAGTGCTAGTCGGCCCGGCTATGGCTACACCTTC. Amino acid sequence: CSASRPGYGYTF.